This T cell receptor (beta chain) originates from a study of response to subunit inactivated influenza vaccine (dated by TCRdb to 2016 to 2019). Describing the broader study: The study used deep quantitative T cell receptor repertoire profiling to track responses to a trivalent subunit inactivated influenza vaccine. On the study overall, not on this receptor specifically: The authors proposed that each seasonal influenza vaccination may bring in only a limited number of new T cells.

This clonotype was counted at least ten times. What antigen it recognizes has not been identified. Nothing much larger sits one base from this clone, and base qualities are not available. V and J lose 11 bases and 0 bases, and a span of 11 bases separates them. The germline V gene gives CDR1 as MNHNS and CDR2 as SASEGT. The CDR3 goes from the cysteine to the phenylalanine over 12 residues. This entry keeps only the CDR3 DNA: 36 bases, framed from base 1. Library prep was done by RT-PCR. The reads were generated on an Illumina HiSeq 2500. The public reads were reanalyzed by TCRdb: fastp trimming at Q25, MiXCR alignment, in-frame beta chains only. Here each entry gathers all rows of one CDR3 protein and keeps the most common genes and DNA. The sample has approximately 730,000 distinct CDR3 sequences on record, about 15% of them singletons. Together, the top ten hold 6.5% to 8.5% of the sample.

The TCR comes from a man aged 50-59 years who received an inactivated influenza vaccine. Donor details come from another sample of the same person, matched by shared clones. Sequencing was performed on PBMCs from blood, taken 14 to 15 days before vaccination. The chain joins TRBV6-1 to TRBJ2-7; the D gene is not confidently resolved. The CDR3 has the sequence CAVGRSSYEQYF. The DNA is as follows: TGTGCCGTCGGACGGAGCTCCTACGAGCAGTACTTC.